A single sample is the source of the 23 T cell receptor beta chains below, sequenced in a study of preoperative IRX-2 immunotherapy in early breast cancer. The protocol was immunoSEQ multiplex PCR, while the TCRdb copy is restricted to in-frame clones and leaves out a portion. The profile shows 25,000 to 30,000 clones, about four fifths of them singletons. As to treatment: preoperative locoregional IRX-2 cytokine immunotherapy. Sample collection was performed from a patient treated with IRX-2 immunotherapy. These receptors were taken from a human donor with breast cancer.

The chain recombines TRBV11-3 with TRBJ2-3, with D possibly matching TRBD1 (6 bases). There are 15 residues in the CDR3. Per the germline V gene, CDR1 is SGHNT and CDR2 is YENEEA. Trimming removed 5 bases at V and 8 bases at J, with 20 bases between. For the CDR3, the DNA is TGTGCCAGCAGCCAGGGGCATGGGGATCTAGGTACGCAGTATTTT. It codes for CASSQGHGDLGTQYF.

The chain links TRBV19 to TRBJ2-3; TRBD1 matches at 7 bases. V dropped 4 bases and J dropped 1; count of bases not matched to a gene: 8. The germline CDR1 and CDR2 sequences are LNHDA and SQIVND (reference sequence). This CDR3 contains 16 residues. The CDR3 sequence: CASSNRPGQRTDTQYF. DNA for the CDR3: TGTGCCAGTAGTAACCGGCCGGGACAGCGCACAGATACGCAGTATTTT. Complete variable domain (other parts from reference TRBV19 and TRBJ2-3): DGGITQSPKYLFRKEGQNVTLSCEQNLNHDAMYWYRQDPGQGLRLIYYSQIVNDFQKGDIAEGYSVSREKKESFPLTVTSAQKNPTAFYLCASSNRPGQRTDTQYFGPGTRLTVL.

The CDR3 reads CASTIHRGRGYEQYF. CDR3 DNA: TGTGCCAGCACGATACACAGGGGAAGAGGCTACGAGCAGTACTTC. The V call is TRBV6-8, the J call TRBJ2-7, with 7 bases identical to TRBD1. The germline CDR1 and CDR2 sequences are MNHGY and SAAAGT. This CDR3 has 15 amino acids. V lost 7 bases and J lost 3; bases outside the gene matches: 12.

A note on this clone: The junction departs from the called germline gene at one end, perhaps through a read error. The chain combines TRBV7-7 with TRBJ2-2; no clear D. This CDR3 is 16 amino acids long. The germline V gene has CDR1 SSHAT and CDR2 FNYEAQ (reference sequence). The DNA for the CDR3 is TGTGCCAGCAGCCCTCATCGGCGGTTTTACACTGGGGAGCTGTTTTTT. Translating gives CASSPHRRFYTGELFF.

This chain connects TRBV10-2 to TRBJ2-7; 11 bases agree with TRBD2. Trimming at V came to 6 bases and at J to 6 bases, leaving 10 bases not matched to a gene. Per the germline V gene, CDR1 is WSHSY and CDR2 is SAAADI. The CDR3 runs 15 residues. This CDR3 is CASRLAGGNQGEQYF. As DNA, the CDR3 is TGCGCCAGCAGGTTAGCGGGAGGGAATCAGGGCGAGCAGTACTTC.

This clone was picked up one time. The V and J genes are TRBV7-6 and TRBJ1-5; D gene unclear. Germline loops: CDR1 SGHVS, CDR2 FNYEAQ. Trimming left V 5 bases short and J 7 bases short, with 21 bases between. This CDR3 has 16 amino acids. The CDR3 nucleotides are TGTGCCAGCAGCCACCTCTGGGGAGTGGTCGTCCAGCCCCAGCATTTT. Amino acid sequence: CASSHLWGVVVQPQHF.

This clone was seen just once. J is TRBJ2-7 and V is TRBV11-3; 11 bases agree with TRBD1. Trimming cost V 4 bases and J 1 base; bases outside gene matches: 6. This CDR3 is built from 16 residues. Germline V gene lookup returns CDR1 SGHNT and CDR2 YENEEA. CDR3 DNA sequence: TGTGCCAGCAGCTCACCCGGGACAGGGGGATCCTACGAGCAGTACTTC. Translation: CASSSPGTGGSYEQYF.

This clone turned up a few times. This chain joins TRBV7-1 and TRBJ2-3, with 13 bases that match TRBD2. TRBV7-1 is treated as an ORF (open reading frame) with a function not yet certain. V shed 3 bases, J shed 8 bases, and the junction held 8 bases outside the gene matches. CDR3 size: 16 residues. CDR3 sequence (DNA): TGTGCCAGCAGCTCGTGGACTAGCGGGAGTCTCGTTACGCAGTATTTT. Translation: CASSSWTSGSLVTQYF.

In its sample, this clone was seen a few times. The chain carries TRBV18 and TRBJ1-2; 9 nucleotides match TRBD1. This CDR3 is 14 amino acids long. CDR1 and CDR2 (germline): KGHSH, LQKENI. V lost 3 bases to trimming and J lost 8 bases; unmatched junction nucleotides: 7. The DNA for the CDR3 is TGTGCCAGCTCACCGCAGGACAGGGGTTGGGGCTACACCTTC. Translation gives CASSPQDRGWGYTF.

This clone was counted a single time. The rearrangement joins TRBV15 to TRBJ2-7; perhaps D is TRBD1 or TRBD2 (5 bases each). Deletions cut 0 bases from V and 0 bases from J, with 6 bases between. CDR3 length equals 14 residues. Germline values: CDR1 LNHNV, CDR2 YYDKDF (reference sequence). DNA for the CDR3: TGTGCCACCAGCAGAGATGGGGGCTCCTACGAGCAGTACTTC. This gives the protein CATSRDGGSYEQYF.

The chain links TRBV19 to TRBJ1-4; 12 bases fit TRBD1. With V trimmed by 4 bases and J by 10 bases, 10 bases remained unmatched. The germline CDR1 and CDR2 sequences are LNHDA and SQIVND (reference sequence). This CDR3 comprises 16 residues. As DNA, the CDR3 is TGTGCCAGTAGTAGAGAATCCGGGACAGGGGGCGGAAAACTGTTTTTT. Translation: CASSRESGTGGGKLFF. Filled out from reference TRBV19 and TRBJ1-4, the complete variable domain reads DGGITQSPKYLFRKEGQNVTLSCEQNLNHDAMYWYRQDPGQGLRLIYYSQIVNDFQKGDIAEGYSVSREKKESFPLTVTSAQKNPTAFYLCASSRESGTGGGKLFFGSGTQLSVL.

The V call is TRBV6-8, the J call TRBJ1-5, with D unresolved. Germline V gene sequence: CDR1 MNHGY, CDR2 SAAAGT. The CDR3 length is 17 residues. Trimming left V 0 bases short and J 5 bases short, with 17 bases between. CDR3 DNA: TGTGCCAGCAGTTACTCGAGAGTTGGTGGTCTCGATCAGCCCCAGCATTTT. Its protein product is CASSYSRVGGLDQPQHF.

The gene calls are TRBV18 and TRBJ1-3; 11 bases fit TRBD1. V lost 2 bases and J lost 0; bases outside the gene matches: 3. Germline V gives CDR1 KGHSH, CDR2 LQKENI. The CDR3 sequence is 17 residues long. CDR3 nucleotide sequence: TGTGCCAGCTCACCAAGCGGGACAGGGGGCTCTGGAAACACCATATATTTT. As protein: CASSPSGTGGSGNTIYF.

V and J are TRBV6-8 and TRBJ1-5; 7 bases agree with TRBD1. The V gene end was trimmed by 10 bases and the J gene end by 2 bases; junction bases not matched to a gene: 5. This CDR3 contains 13 residues. CDR1 MNHGY and CDR2 SAAAGT come from the germline V gene. CDR3 nucleotide sequence: TGTGCCATCAGCGACAGGGGCAATCAGCCCCAGCATTTT. It is translated as CAISDRGNQPQHF.

Worth noting for this clone: Mismatch with germline at one junction end may stem from a read error. The rearrangement joins TRBV6-7 to TRBJ2-7, with a possible D match to TRBD1 (6 bases). TRBV6-7 is reported as an ORF; its role is uncertain. The CDR3 is 15 residues long. The CDR3 region is CASSYSGAGSYEQYF. The CDR3 bases are TGTGCCAGCAGTTACTCGGGGGCGGGCTCCTATGAGCAGTACTTC.

This sequence joins TRBV10-2 and TRBJ2-2; TRBD2 aligns across 10 bases. This CDR3 has 17 amino acids. Germline V lookup: CDR1 WSHSY, CDR2 SAAADI. The J segment lost 1 base and the V segment lost 8 bases, leaving 10 bases of the junction unmatched. CDR3 DNA: TGCGCCAGCTCCGGGCTAGCGGGGGAACGGAACACCGGGGAGCTGTTTTTT. Translation gives CASSGLAGERNTGELFF.

This chain links TRBV29-1 with TRBJ2-1, with 7 bases identical to TRBD2. The CDR3 extends over 13 amino acids. Trimming took 7 bases from V and 4 from J; bases not matched to a gene: 7. Germline lookup yields CDR1 SQVTM and CDR2 ANQGSEA. CDR3 residues: CSGREVSYNEQFF. The CDR3 DNA sequence: TGCAGCGGTCGGGAGGTATCGTACAATGAGCAGTTCTTC.

The chain joins TRBV6-8 to TRBJ1-1; possible D gene TRBD1, 5 bases. The length of the CDR3 is 12 residues. Germline V gives CDR1 MNHGY, CDR2 SAAAGT. The germline V and J ends were trimmed by 6 bases and 4 bases, with 9 bases remaining between them. The CDR3 region is CASSLDSTEAFF. The CDR3 nucleotides are TGTGCCAGCAGCCTAGACAGCACTGAAGCTTTCTTT.

This clone was recorded a few times. V usage is TRBV19 and J usage is TRBJ2-1, with 11 bases aligning to TRBD2. The germline CDR1 and CDR2 sequences are LNHDA and SQIVND (reference sequence). With 6 bases clipped from V and 4 bases from J, the junction kept 2 bases outside the gene matches. There are 14 residues in the CDR3. CDR3 sequence reads: CASRTSGAYNEQFF. CDR3 bases: TGTGCCAGTAGGACTAGCGGGGCATACAATGAGCAGTTCTTC.

This sequence joins TRBV15 and TRBJ1-3, with a tentative D call TRBD1 (6 bases). The CDR3 loop spans 15 amino acids. Looked up from germline, CDR1 is LNHNV and CDR2 is YYDKDF (reference sequence). V was pared by 2 bases and J by 1 base, with 9 bases between. The CDR3 bases are TGTGCCACCAGCAGAAGGGGGGGATCTGGAAACACCATATATTTT. Its protein product is CATSRRGGSGNTIYF.

This clone was observed a handful of times. V usage is TRBV19 and J usage is TRBJ2-7; 7 nucleotides match TRBD2. The CDR3 loop spans 14 amino acids. The germline CDR1 and CDR2 sequences are LNHDA and SQIVND (reference sequence). V lost 2 bases to trimming and J lost 4 bases; unmatched junction nucleotides: 5. CDR3 protein: CASSISSGTYEQYF. Written as DNA, the CDR3 is TGTGCCAGTAGTATATCCAGCGGGACGTACGAGCAGTACTTC.

The V call is TRBV7-6, the J call TRBJ1-5; possibly TRBD1 for D (5 bases). There are 18 residues in the CDR3. Germline V gene lookup returns CDR1 SGHVS and CDR2 FNYEAQ. With 1 base removed from V and 1 base from J, the gap between germline ends came to 17 bases. The CDR3 bases are TGTGCCAGCAGCTTAGAGGCCGGGAGGGGTCGGAGCAATCAGCCCCAGCATTTT. This gives the protein CASSLEAGRGRSNQPQHF.

The rearrangement links TRBV19 to TRBJ1-4; D remains unclear. The CDR3 has 12 amino acids. V lost 5 bases, J lost 8 bases, and 9 bases lay in between. Germline CDR1 reads LNHDA; CDR2 reads SQIVND (reference sequence). The CDR3 loop reads CASSSGWEKLFF. CDR3 nucleotides: TGTGCCAGTAGTTCCGGTTGGGAAAAACTGTTTTTT. The whole variable domain, remainder taken from reference TRBV19 and TRBJ1-4, is DGGITQSPKYLFRKEGQNVTLSCEQNLNHDAMYWYRQDPGQGLRLIYYSQIVNDFQKGDIAEGYSVSREKKESFPLTVTSAQKNPTAFYLCASSSGWEKLFFGSGTQLSVL.